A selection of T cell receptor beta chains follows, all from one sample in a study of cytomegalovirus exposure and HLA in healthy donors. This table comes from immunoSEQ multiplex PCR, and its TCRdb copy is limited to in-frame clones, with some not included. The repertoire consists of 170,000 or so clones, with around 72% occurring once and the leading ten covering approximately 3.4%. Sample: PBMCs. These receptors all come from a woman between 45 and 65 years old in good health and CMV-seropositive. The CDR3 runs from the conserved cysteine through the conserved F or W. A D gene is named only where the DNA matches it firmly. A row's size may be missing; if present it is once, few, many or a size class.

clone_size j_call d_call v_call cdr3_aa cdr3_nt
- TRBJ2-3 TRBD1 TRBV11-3 CASSLYDRDTDTQYF TGTGCCAGCAGCTTATACGACAGGGACACAGATACGCAGTATTTT
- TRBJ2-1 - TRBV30 CAWSVGWPQGFNEQFF TGTGCCTGGAGTGTAGGGTGGCCCCAGGGATTCAATGAGCAGTTCTTC
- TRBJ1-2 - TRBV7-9 CASSLALQGDDYTF TGTGCCAGCAGCTTGGCGTTACAGGGAGATGACTACACCTTC
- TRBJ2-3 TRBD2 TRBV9 CASTLGASGTTDTQYF TGTGCCAGCACCCTAGGGGCTAGCGGGACCACAGATACGCAGTATTTT
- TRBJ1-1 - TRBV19 CASSISGNTEAFF TGTGCCAGTAGTATTTCCGGGAACACTGAAGCTTTCTTT
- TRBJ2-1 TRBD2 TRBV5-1 CASSPGLAGVNEQFF TGCGCCAGCAGCCCAGGACTAGCCGGAGTGAATGAGCAGTTCTTC
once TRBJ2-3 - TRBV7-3 CASSPQGWTDTQYF TGTGCCAGCAGCCCACAGGGATGGACAGATACGCAGTATTTT
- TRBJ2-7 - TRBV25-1 CAFTGISYEQYF TGTGCCTTCACAGGGATCTCCTACGAGCAGTACTTC
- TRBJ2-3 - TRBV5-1 CASSLGTGTDTQYF TGCGCCAGCAGCTTGGGGACAGGCACAGATACGCAGTATTTT
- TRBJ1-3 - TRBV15 CATSPPRGTGNTIYF TGTGCCACCAGCCCGCCGCGGGGGACCGGAAACACCATATATTTT
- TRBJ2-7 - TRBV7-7 CASSYGLGPYEQYF TGTGCTAGCAGTTATGGACTTGGGCCCTACGAGCAGTACTTC
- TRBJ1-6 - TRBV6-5 CATGEINSPLHF TGTGCCACCGGGGAAATTAATTCACCCCTCCACTTT
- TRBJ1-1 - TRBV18 CASSPNPGGVTEAFF TGTGCCAGCTCACCCAACCCAGGAGGTGTCACTGAAGCTTTCTTT
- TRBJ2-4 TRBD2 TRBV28 CASTFSGRGQSIQYF TGTGCCAGCACCTTTAGCGGGAGGGGACAAAGCATTCAGTACTTC
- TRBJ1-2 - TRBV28 CASRAGYGYTF TGTGCCAGCAGAGCAGGGTATGGCTACACCTTC
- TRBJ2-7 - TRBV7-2 CASSLQVISYEQYF TGTGCCAGCAGCTTACAGGTCATCTCCTACGAGCAGTACTTC
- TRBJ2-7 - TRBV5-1 CASSLGPGQYEQYF TGCGCCAGCAGCTTGGGACCAGGGCAGTACGAGCAGTACTTC
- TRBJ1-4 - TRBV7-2 CASSLNQQGRNEKLFF TGTGCCAGCAGCTTGAACCAACAGGGTCGAAATGAAAAACTGTTTTTT
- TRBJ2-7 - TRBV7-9 CASSGTLYEQYF TGTGCCAGCAGCGGCACCCTGTACGAGCAGTACTTC
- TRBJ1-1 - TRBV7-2 CASSLWGRRDDKAFF TGTGCCAGCAGCCTTTGGGGCCGGCGGGACGACAAAGCTTTCTTT
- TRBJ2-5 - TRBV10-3 CAISEGVQPAQETQYF TGTGCCATCAGTGAAGGGGTTCAACCTGCCCAAGAGACCCAGTACTTC
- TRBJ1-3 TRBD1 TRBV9 CASSAGQGNGNTIYF TGTGCCAGCAGCGCCGGACAGGGGAATGGAAACACCATATATTTT
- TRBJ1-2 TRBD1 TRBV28 CASSWTGGYYGYTF TGTGCCAGCAGTTGGACAGGGGGATACTATGGCTACACCTTC
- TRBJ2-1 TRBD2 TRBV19 CASCAGGENEQFF TGTGCCAGTTGCGCGGGGGGTGAAAATGAGCAGTTCTTC
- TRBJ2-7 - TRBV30 CAWSRTLGSYEQYF TGTGCCTGGAGTCGGACTCTGGGCTCCTACGAGCAGTACTTC
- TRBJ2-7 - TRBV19 CASSMQALGDEQYF TGTGCCAGTAGTATGCAGGCCCTCGGGGACGAGCAGTACTTC
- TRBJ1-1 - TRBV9 CASSVDGGSNTEAFF TGTGCCAGCAGCGTAGATGGGGGCAGCAACACTGAAGCTTTCTTT
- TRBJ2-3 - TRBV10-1 CASSDPFRGDTQYF TGCGCCAGCAGTGATCCCTTCCGGGGAGATACGCAGTATTTT
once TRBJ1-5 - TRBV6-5 CASRGHLDQPQHF TGTGCCAGCAGGGGACATCTTGATCAGCCCCAGCATTTT
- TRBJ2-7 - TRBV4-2 CASSQEFGGNYEQYF TGTGCCAGCAGCCAAGAGTTCGGGGGAAACTACGAGCAGTACTTC
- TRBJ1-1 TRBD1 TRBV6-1 CASRWTGMNTEAFF TGTGCCAGCAGGTGGACAGGCATGAACACTGAAGCTTTCTTT
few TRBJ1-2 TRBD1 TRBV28 CASSLVGDRGDYGYTF TGTGCCAGCAGTTTGGTTGGGGACAGGGGAGACTATGGCTACACCTTC
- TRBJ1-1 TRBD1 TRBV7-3 CASSQDRTEAFF TGTGCCAGCAGCCAGGACAGGACTGAAGCTTTCTTT